This T cell receptor (beta chain) was sequenced in a study of blood T cell repertoires in COVID-19. Study background: COVID-19 samples from acute and convalescent phases originated in the United States, Italy and Spain. Sources were T cells, B-cell-depleted T cells, or PBMCs; the material itself was cDNA or gDNA.

This CDR3 comprises 15 residues. Trimming removed 2 bases from V and 0 bases from J, with 11 bases in between. From germline, CDR1 is GTSNPN and CDR2 SVGIG (reference sequence). As processed by the authors: Amplifying reference gene primers gave estimates of nucleated cell counts. Repertoires were generated with immunoSEQ multiplex PCR, while TCRdb's copy carries only in-frame clones and drops some. V and J calls and clone size are given by that table; D and trimming were obtained from the DNA. There are roughly 330,000 clones in the sample; around 82% occur only once, and roughly 1.3% lies in the top ten.

The sequencing sample was made of peripheral blood. This sequence was found in a woman aged 50 to 60 with acute or convalescent COVID-19. V and J are TRBV30 and TRBJ1-5; tentatively, D is TRBD1 (5 bases). The DNA of the CDR3 is TGTGCCTGGAGTACGGGGGTTAATAGCAATCAGCCCCAGCATTTT. It yields the protein CAWSTGVNSNQPQHF.